These T cell receptor beta chains were read from a single sample in a study of T cell responses to AZD1222 COVID-19 vaccine. Sequencing used immunoSEQ multiplex PCR; TCRdb keeps in-frame clones, though not all of them. Of about 140,000 clones listed, about 86% are singletons. The sequencing used peripheral blood, collected on day 0 of AZD1222 vaccination. The origin of the receptors is an adult in good health. The CDR3 runs from the conserved cysteine through the conserved F or W. The D gene is left open where the match is weak. Clone size is given for some rows only: seen once, a few or many times, or a class if the clone is expanded.

v_gene	d_gene	j_gene	abundance	CDR3nt	CDR3aa
TRBV5-1	TRBD1	TRBJ1-2	-	TGCGCCAGCAGCTTGGACAGGGGCAGCTATGGCTACACCTTC	CASSLDRGSYGYTF
TRBV27	TRBD1	TRBJ1-1	few	TGTGCCAGCAGGTTCACAGGGGGCGTGGGGTCGGGCACTGAAGCTTTCTTT	CASRFTGGVGSGTEAFF
TRBV4-3	TRBD2	TRBJ2-3	-	TGCGCCAGCAGCCAAGGACTAGCGGGAAACACAGATACGCAGTATTTT	CASSQGLAGNTDTQYF
TRBV4-1	TRBD2	TRBJ2-1	-	TGCGCCAGCAGCCAAGAGAGGGGGACTAGCGGCTACAATGAGCAGTTCTTC	CASSQERGTSGYNEQFF
TRBV5-1	-	TRBJ1-6	-	TGCGCCAGCAGCCCCCGGGGAGGGGCGGCTTCACCCCTCCACTTT	CASSPRGGAASPLHF
TRBV5-4	TRBD2	TRBJ2-5	-	TGTGCCAGCAGCTTAGCGGGAGGGCTCGCGGAGACCCAGTACTTC	CASSLAGGLAETQYF
TRBV5-8	-	TRBJ1-1	-	TGTGCCAGCAGCCCGTGGGGGGAAGACACTGAAGCTTTCTTT	CASSPWGEDTEAFF
TRBV10-2	-	TRBJ1-1	-	TGCGCCAGCAGTGAGTCAGAGAACAGGGTGGCAGCTGAAGCTTTCTTT	CASSESENRVAAEAFF
TRBV18	TRBD1	TRBJ1-1	-	TGTGCCAGCTCTCCCCGGACAGGGGCTATGAACACTGAAGCTTTCTTT	CASSPRTGAMNTEAFF
TRBV6-5	-	TRBJ1-6	-	TGTGCCAGCGGGAACCCGGGAGATTCACCCCTCCACTTT	CASGNPGDSPLHF
TRBV4-2	-	TRBJ2-2	once	TGTGCCAGCAGCCAAGAATTCGGAACCGGGGAGCTGTTTTTT	CASSQEFGTGELFF
TRBV6-5	TRBD1	TRBJ1-6	-	TGTGCCAGCGACCGGACAGGGCGTTCACCCCTCCACTTT	CASDRTGRSPLHF
TRBV18	-	TRBJ1-1	-	TGTGCCAGCTCCCCGCAGGCCTCGAACACTGAAGCTTTCTTT	CASSPQASNTEAFF